The source of this TCR beta chain is a study of blood T cell repertoires in COVID-19. Assay used: immunoSEQ multiplex PCR; TCRdb lists only in-frame clones, some missing. The sample gives around 170,000 clones, 80% of which show up once; 13% to 15% is in the top ten. This clone was picked up a small number of times. CDR1 is MNHEY and CDR2 is SMNVEV in the germline V gene (reference sequence). Trimming stripped 5 bases from V and 5 bases from J, with 18 bases between. The CDR3 loop spans 15 amino acids. The receptor comes from a man between 60 and 75 years old who had been exposed to COVID-19. Material for sequencing was PBMCs or T cells enriched from blood (not recorded which). The V gene is TRBV27, the J gene TRBJ1-1; tentative D call: TRBD1 (6 bases). DNA for the CDR3: TGTGCCAGCAGTCTCGGAGGGGGGGTAGGGACTGAAGCTTTCTTT. Protein sequence: CASSLGGGVGTEAFF.